This T cell receptor beta chain was sequenced in a study of beta chain features in type 1 diabetes. Study in general: Patients were similar to healthy donors in age and gender (as well as in cell yields). Notes on the study in general: The analysis here could not establish whether HLA type shapes TCRB rearrangement. Patients' naive, central memory and Treg TCRB repertoires seemed closer to one another than those of healthy donors. For Type 1 diabetes patients, all four CD4+ subsets carried TCRB CDR3s that were moderately but significantly shorter.

Of the isolated RNA, all was reverse transcribed, and so the sequenced material was expressed TCRB transcripts. Using immunoSEQ multiplex PCR, the repertoire was profiled, and TCRdb retains in-frame clones only, with some absent. The table records about 160,000 clones, around 8.4% of them present only once. The table lists this clone with a few counts. Its target is not known. Purity of each sorted population was above 95%. The CDR3 length is 18 residues. Germline loops: CDR1 LGHNA, CDR2 YNFKEQ. V shed 0 bases and J 5 bases; nucleotides not matched to a gene: 10. Source material: central memory CD4+ T cells from blood. J is TRBJ2-5 and V is TRBV4-2; 12 bases map to TRBD1. The TCR was taken from a woman under 30 with type 1 diabetes. The CDR3 loop is CASSQDGSGQGAWETQYF. The CDR3 DNA reads TGTGCCAGCAGCCAAGATGGATCGGGACAGGGGGCATGGGAGACCCAGTACTTC.